This T cell receptor beta chain appears in the sequencing data of a study of cytomegalovirus exposure and HLA in healthy donors. Whole-study results and caveats: Reports indicate that TCR beta sequences accurately predicted the HLA-A and HLA-B alleles of most subjects.

The CDR3 extends over 13 amino acids. With 0 bases removed from V and 13 bases from J, the gap between germline ends came to 13 bases. CDR1 is LGHNA, CDR2 YNFKEQ, per germline. On this clone: Its antigen remains unidentified.

PCR involved 60 Vbeta and 13 Jbeta primers. Clones were sequenced by immunoSEQ multiplex PCR, and TCRdb holds only the in-frame ones, with some missing. The sample includes about 150,000 clones, roughly 80% of them seen just once. V is TRBV4-2 and J is TRBJ2-4; a weak D match, TRBD1 (5 bases). The TCR sequence derives from a man aged 45-60 years in good health and CMV-seropositive. The sequenced sample was PBMCs. CDR3 in amino acids: CASSQEKDRIQYF. Here the CDR3 DNA reads TGTGCCAGCAGCCAAGAGAAAGACAGAATCCAGTACTTC.